This T cell receptor (beta chain) originates from a study of blood T cell repertoires in COVID-19. Turning to the study itself: The analysed material was cDNA or gDNA that came from T cells, B-cell-depleted T cells, or PBMCs.

Assay used: immunoSEQ multiplex PCR; TCRdb lists only in-frame clones, some missing. Of fewer than 250,000 clones listed, roughly 86% are singletons. The clonotype comes from a woman aged 55-69 years who had recovered from COVID-19. The specimen sequenced was peripheral blood.

In DNA, the CDR3 is TGTGCCAGCAGTCCCGGGGGACAGGGGTCCGGCGGCAATCAGCCCCAGCATTTT. Protein: CASSPGGQGSGGNQPQHF. The rearrangement uses TRBV9 and TRBJ1-5; 10 nucleotides match TRBD1. The trim removed 5 bases at V and 2 bases at J, leaving 13 bases unmatched. From germline, CDR1 is SGDLS and CDR2 YYNGEE. The CDR3 has 18 residues.